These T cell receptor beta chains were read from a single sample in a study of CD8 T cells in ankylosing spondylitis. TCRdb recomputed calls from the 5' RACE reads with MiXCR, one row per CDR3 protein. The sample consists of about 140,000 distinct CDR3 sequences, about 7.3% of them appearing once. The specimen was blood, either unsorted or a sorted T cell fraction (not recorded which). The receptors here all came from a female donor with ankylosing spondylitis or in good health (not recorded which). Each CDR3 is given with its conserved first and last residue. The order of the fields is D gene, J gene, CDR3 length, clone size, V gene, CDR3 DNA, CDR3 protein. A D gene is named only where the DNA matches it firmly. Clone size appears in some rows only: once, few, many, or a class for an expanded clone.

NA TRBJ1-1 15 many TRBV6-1 TGTGCCAGCAGTCCTTTCTTGAACTCCAACACTGAAGCTTTCTTT CASSPFLNSNTEAFF
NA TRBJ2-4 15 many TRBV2 TGTGCCAGCAGTGAGGAGCGACTAGCCAAAAACATTCAGTACTTC CASSEERLAKNIQYF
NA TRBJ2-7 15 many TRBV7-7 TGTGCTAGCAGCCCGGGTCCTCCCTACTCCTACGAGCAGTACTTC CASSPGPPYSYEQYF
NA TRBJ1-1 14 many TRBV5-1 TGCGCCAGCAGCTTGGACCCGGTGAACACTGAAGCTTTCTTT CASSLDPVNTEAFF
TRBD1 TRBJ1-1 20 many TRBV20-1 TGCAGTGCTAGAGGGCCTTATTCGGGGACAGGGGTTGTTCGGGACACTGAAGCTTTCTTT CSARGPYSGTGVVRDTEAFF
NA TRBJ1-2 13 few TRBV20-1 TGCAGTGCCGGCCGGACGGGGGACTATGGCTACACCTTC CSAGRTGDYGYTF
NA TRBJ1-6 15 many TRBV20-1 TGCAGTGCTATTGGGGGGGCGCTAAGTAATTCACCCCTCCACTTT CSAIGGALSNSPLHF
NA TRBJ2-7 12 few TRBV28 TGTGCCAGCAGTCCTTTACAGGGCGAGCAGTACTTC CASSPLQGEQYF
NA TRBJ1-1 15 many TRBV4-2 TGTGCCAGCAGCCAACTTATCCAGGGAGACACTGAAGCTTTCTTT CASSQLIQGDTEAFF
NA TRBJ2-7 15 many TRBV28 TGTGCCAGCAGCTTATTGCCGGGGGCTATCAACGAGCAGTACTTC CASSLLPGAINEQYF
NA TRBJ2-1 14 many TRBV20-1 TGCAGTGCTAGATGGCCAACAAGGTACAATGAGCAGTTCTTC CSARWPTRYNEQFF
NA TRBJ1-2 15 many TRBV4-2 TGTGCCAGCAGCCAAGATCAACGGGGTGACTATGGCTACACCTTC CASSQDQRGDYGYTF
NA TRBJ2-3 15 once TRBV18 TGTGCCAGCGGGCGCGGAGCACTCAACGGGGATACGCAGTATTTT CASGRGALNGDTQYF
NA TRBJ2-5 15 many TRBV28 TGTGCCAGCAGTTTAGGGGGCAGGGCAAGAGAGACCCAGTACTTC CASSLGGRARETQYF
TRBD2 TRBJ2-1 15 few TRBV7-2 TGTGCCAGCAGCCAGGGACTAGCGGGGGTCAATGAGCAGTTCTTC CASSQGLAGVNEQFF
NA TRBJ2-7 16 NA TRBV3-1 TGTGCCAGCAGCCGATTTACAGGGAATGACGCCTACGAGCAGTACTTC CASSRFTGNDAYEQYF
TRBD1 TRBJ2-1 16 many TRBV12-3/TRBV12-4 TGTGCCAGCAGTTTAGGCCGACAGGGGGTATACAATGAGCAGTTCTTC CASSLGRQGVYNEQFF
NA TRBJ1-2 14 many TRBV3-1 TGTGCCAGCAGCCGTGGACAAATAGCCTATGGCTACACCTTC CASSRGQIAYGYTF
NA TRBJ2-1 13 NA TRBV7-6 TGTGCCAGCAGAGCAGGTACCTACAATGAGCAGTTCTTC CASRAGTYNEQFF
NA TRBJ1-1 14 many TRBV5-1 TGCGCCAGCAGCTTGGCCGGACAGCTCACTGAAGCTTTCTTT CASSLAGQLTEAFF
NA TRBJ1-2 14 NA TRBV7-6 TGTGCCAGCAGCCTCAACGGAGCGAACTATGGCTACACCTTC CASSLNGANYGYTF
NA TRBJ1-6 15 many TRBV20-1 TGCAGTGCTAACGGACAGCCCTCCTATAATTCACCCCTCCACTTT CSANGQPSYNSPLHF
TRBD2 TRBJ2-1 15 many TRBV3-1 TGTGCCAGCAGCCAACAAGCGGGGGGGCGCAATGAGCAGTTCTTC CASSQQAGGRNEQFF
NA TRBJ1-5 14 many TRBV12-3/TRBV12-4 TGTGCCAGCAGTTTAACAGGAATCAATCAGCCCCAGCATTTT CASSLTGINQPQHF
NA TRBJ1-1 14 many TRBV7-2 TGTGCCAGCAGCAGGACACTACAGAACACTGAAGCTTTCTTT CASSRTLQNTEAFF
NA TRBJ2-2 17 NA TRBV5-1 TGCGCCAGCAGCGGCGCATACCCGTGGCCGAACACCGGGGAGCTGTTTTTT CASSGAYPWPNTGELFF
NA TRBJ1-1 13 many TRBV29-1 TGCAGCGTACGGGGGACGGCTAACACTGAAGCTTTCTTT CSVRGTANTEAFF
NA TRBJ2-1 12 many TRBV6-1 TGTGCCAGCAGTGAGGGCGTTCGTGAGCAGTTCTTC CASSEGVREQFF
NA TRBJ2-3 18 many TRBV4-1 TGCGCCAGCAGCCAAGAGCCATGGACAGACTATTTCGGAGATACGCAGTATTTT CASSQEPWTDYFGDTQYF
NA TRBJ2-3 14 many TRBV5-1 TGCGCCAGCAGCTTGACGTTGGGGGCAGATACGCAGTATTTT CASSLTLGADTQYF
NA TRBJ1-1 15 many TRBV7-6 TGTGCCAGCAGCTTCTACTCGGGAGAGAACACTGAAGCTTTCTTT CASSFYSGENTEAFF
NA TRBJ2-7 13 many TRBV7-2 TGTGCCAGCAGCACCCTCGTCCGATACGAGCAGTACTTC CASSTLVRYEQYF
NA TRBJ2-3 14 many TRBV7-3 TGTGCCAGCAGCTCAGGGGGGAGGACAGATACGCAGTATTTT CASSSGGRTDTQYF
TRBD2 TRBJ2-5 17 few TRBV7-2 TGTGCCAGCAGCCCACCGGGACTAGCGGGGGGGCAAGAGACCCAGTACTTC CASSPPGLAGGQETQYF
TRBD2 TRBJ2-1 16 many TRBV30 TGTGCCTGGAGAAATAGCGGGGCTTACTCCTACAATGAGCAGTTCTTC CAWRNSGAYSYNEQFF
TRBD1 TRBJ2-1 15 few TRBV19 TGTGCCAGTAGAATGGGACAGGCCTCCTACAATGAGCAGTTCTTC CASRMGQASYNEQFF
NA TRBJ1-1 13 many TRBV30 TGTGCCTGGAGTGCAGGGGTGACCACTGAAGCTTTCTTT CAWSAGVTTEAFF
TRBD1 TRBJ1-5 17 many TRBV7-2 TGTGCCAGCAGCTTAGGTTTCAGGGGGGACCGCAATCAGCCCCAGCATTTT CASSLGFRGDRNQPQHF
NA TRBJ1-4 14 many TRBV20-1 TGCAGTGCTAGTCCTACAATGCCAGGGGAAAAACTGTTTTTT CSASPTMPGEKLFF